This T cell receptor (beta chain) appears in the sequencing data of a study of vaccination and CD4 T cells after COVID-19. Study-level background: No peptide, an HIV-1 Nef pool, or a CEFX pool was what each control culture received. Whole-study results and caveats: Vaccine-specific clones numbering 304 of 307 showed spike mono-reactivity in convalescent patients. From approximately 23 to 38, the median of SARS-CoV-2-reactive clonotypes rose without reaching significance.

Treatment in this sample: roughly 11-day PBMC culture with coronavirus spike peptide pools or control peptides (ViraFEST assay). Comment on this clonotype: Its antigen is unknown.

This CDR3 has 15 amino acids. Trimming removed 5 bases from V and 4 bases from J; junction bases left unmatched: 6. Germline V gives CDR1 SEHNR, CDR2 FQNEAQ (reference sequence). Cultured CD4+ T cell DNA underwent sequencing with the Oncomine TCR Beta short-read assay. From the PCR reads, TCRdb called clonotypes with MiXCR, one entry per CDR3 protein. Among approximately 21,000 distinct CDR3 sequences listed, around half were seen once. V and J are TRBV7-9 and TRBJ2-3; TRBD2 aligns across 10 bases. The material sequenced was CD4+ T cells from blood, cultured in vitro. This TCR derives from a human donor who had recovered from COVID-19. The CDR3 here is CASSASSGSSDTQYF. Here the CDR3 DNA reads TGTGCCAGCAGCGCGTCTAGCGGGAGTTCAGATACGCAGTATTTT.